This T cell receptor (beta chain) was identified in a study of regulatory T cells in long-lasting Graves disease. Points from the study as a whole: Gene preferences differed: TRBV28, TRBJ1-2, TRBJ2-5 in persistent cases.

This clonotype was recorded at least ten times. Its antigen is as yet unknown. With 3 bases removed from V and 5 bases from J, the gap between germline ends came to 12 bases. The length of the CDR3 is 14 residues. Germline values: CDR1 SGDLS, CDR2 YYNGEE. Time point described: persistent/refractory GD, antithyroid drugs over 5 years with positive TRAb. RNA isolated from PBMCs was used to make the TCR library. For TCR beta, libraries came from iRepertoire HTBI primers and Arm-PCR of CDR3 regions. Each CDR3 protein is one row after TCRdb ran MiXCR on the multiplex PCR reads. The data show around 340,000 distinct CDR3 sequences, with less than 20% seen just once and less than 35% held by the top ten.

The TCR was taken from a female donor with Graves disease. This specimen consisted of peripheral blood mononuclear cells (PBMCs), obtained when the disease was refractory, from a patient treated with antithyroid drugs. V usage is TRBV9 and J usage is TRBJ1-5; a possible D gene is TRBD1 (6 bases). CDR3 protein: CASSEQGWDQPQHF. CDR3 bases: TGTGCCAGCAGCGAACAGGGATGGGATCAGCCCCAGCATTTT. Based on the CDR3 plus reference TRBV9 and TRBJ1-5, the full variable domain is DSGVTQTPKHLITATGQRVTLRCSPRSGDLSVYWYQQSLDQGLQFLIQYYNGEERAKGNILERFSAQQFPDLHSELNLSSLELGDSALYFCASSEQGWDQPQHFGDGTRLSIL.